Listed below are T cell receptor beta chains from one sample, sequenced in a study of cytomegalovirus exposure and HLA in healthy donors. Method: immunoSEQ multiplex PCR; TCRdb's copy keeps in-frame clones and lacks some. This table has about 150,000 clones, about 74% appearing once. Input material: PBMCs. These receptors all stem from a man younger than 30 in good health and CMV-seropositive. Both conserved end residues are part of each CDR3. The D gene is left open where the match is weak. Clone size is given for some rows only: seen once, a few or many times, or a class if the clone is expanded.

d_call clone_size j_call v_call cdr3_aa cdr3_nt
NA NA TRBJ2-1 TRBV10-2 CASSDERYNEQFF TGCGCCAGCAGTGATGAGAGATACAATGAGCAGTTCTTC
NA NA TRBJ2-7 TRBV18 CASSPQVGNEQYF TGTGCCAGCTCACCTCAGGTAGGCAACGAGCAGTACTTC
TRBD2 NA TRBJ2-7 TRBV28 CASSLAGVIYEQYF TGTGCCAGCAGTTTAGCGGGGGTGATCTACGAGCAGTACTTC
NA once TRBJ1-2 TRBV7-3 CASSLTSGESADGYTF TGTGCCAGCAGCTTAACTTCTGGGGAGTCCGCAGATGGCTACACCTTC
TRBD2 NA TRBJ2-3 TRBV4-1 CASSRVTSGSQDTQYF TGCGCCAGCAGCCGCGTGACTAGCGGGAGTCAAGATACGCAGTATTTT
NA NA TRBJ1-2 TRBV18 CASSRPETPTEYGYTF TGTGCCAGCTCACGACCAGAAACCCCCACCGAGTATGGCTACACCTTC
TRBD1 few TRBJ1-1 TRBV2 CASSEARTGQTEAFF TGTGCCAGCAGTGAAGCGAGGACAGGGCAAACTGAAGCTTTCTTT
TRBD1 once TRBJ2-3 TRBV4-3 CASSPTGTGSSDTQYF TGCGCCAGCAGCCCTACCGGGACAGGTAGTTCCGATACGCAGTATTTT
NA NA TRBJ2-7 TRBV5-1 CASSPNTGKGYEQYF TGCGCCAGCAGCCCTAATACAGGGAAGGGTTACGAGCAGTACTTC
TRBD1 NA TRBJ2-7 TRBV28 CASSLWGTGSVYEQYF TGTGCCAGCAGTTTATGGGGGACAGGTTCCGTGTACGAGCAGTACTTC
NA NA TRBJ2-1 TRBV4-2 CASSPSWANQNNEQFF TGTGCCAGCAGCCCCAGCTGGGCCAACCAGAACAATGAGCAGTTCTTC
TRBD1 NA TRBJ1-3 TRBV7-9 CASSSSNRGWTGNTIYF TGTGCCAGCAGCTCATCTAACAGGGGTTGGACTGGAAACACCATATATTTT
NA NA TRBJ1-2 TRBV29-1 CSVEGADRLDGYTF TGCAGCGTTGAAGGAGCAGACAGATTAGACGGCTACACCTTC
TRBD2 NA TRBJ2-1 TRBV4-1 CASRVLAGYNEQFF TGCGCCAGCAGGGTACTAGCGGGATACAATGAGCAGTTCTTC
NA NA TRBJ2-2 TRBV5-8 CASSLRDKNTGELFF TGTGCCAGCAGCCTCCGGGACAAGAACACCGGGGAGCTGTTTTTT
NA NA TRBJ2-7 TRBV28 CASSLGQSYEQYF TGTGCCAGCAGTTTAGGGCAGAGCTACGAGCAGTACTTC
TRBD2 NA TRBJ2-7 TRBV7-8 CASSLAKREARREQYF TGTGCCAGCAGCTTAGCGAAACGGGAGGCCCGGAGGGAGCAGTACTTC
TRBD1 NA TRBJ1-2 TRBV6-1 CASREDRGRYGYTF TGTGCCAGCAGGGAAGACAGGGGGAGGTATGGCTACACCTTC
TRBD1 few TRBJ1-1 TRBV6-5 CASNRQGGTEAFF TGTGCCAGCAATCGACAGGGAGGCACTGAAGCTTTCTTT
NA few TRBJ2-5 TRBV4-2 CASSPDRNQETQYF TGTGCCAGCAGCCCAGACAGGAACCAAGAGACCCAGTACTTC
TRBD1 NA TRBJ2-5 TRBV19 CASSIDLSGQQETQYF TGTGCCAGTAGTATAGATCTATCGGGACAGCAAGAGACCCAGTACTTC
NA NA TRBJ2-1 TRBV6-5 CASSGTFEQFF TGTGCCAGCAGTGGGACTTTTGAGCAGTTCTTC
NA NA TRBJ2-5 TRBV5-1 CASSLTLDQETQYF TGCGCCAGCAGCTTAACACTAGATCAAGAGACCCAGTACTTC
NA NA TRBJ1-1 TRBV2 CASRPGLRGNTEAFF TGTGCCAGCAGGCCGGGTTTGCGGGGGAACACTGAAGCTTTCTTT
NA NA TRBJ2-5 TRBV27 CASSSDSGTSLTQYF TGTGCCAGCAGTTCAGACTCTGGGACAAGCCTGACCCAGTACTTC
NA NA TRBJ2-2 TRBV5-1 CASNLATGSTNTGELFF TGCGCCAGCAACCTAGCAACAGGGTCGACGAACACCGGGGAGCTGTTTTTT
TRBD1 NA TRBJ2-2 TRBV29-1 CSVETGDDTGELFF TGCAGCGTTGAAACAGGGGACGACACCGGGGAGCTGTTTTTT
NA NA TRBJ2-1 TRBV10-1 CASSGIQANLNEQFF TGCGCCAGCAGTGGTATTCAGGCCAACCTCAATGAGCAGTTCTTC
NA NA TRBJ2-1 TRBV6-1 CASRDRAGAYNEQFF TGTGCCAGCAGGGACAGGGCGGGGGCCTACAATGAGCAGTTCTTC
NA once TRBJ2-3 TRBV20-1 CSAGLADTRYF TGCAGTGCCGGACTGGCAGATACGCGGTATTTT
NA NA TRBJ2-1 TRBV28 CASSLALYREQFF TGTGCCAGCAGTTTAGCTCTTTACAGGGAGCAGTTCTTC
NA NA TRBJ1-5 TRBV6-1 CASSPGQSNQPQHF TGTGCCAGCAGTCCAGGACAGTCAAATCAGCCCCAGCATTTT
NA NA TRBJ1-5 TRBV6-1 CASTGRRQPQHF TGTGCCAGCACGGGGAGGAGGCAGCCCCAGCATTTT
NA NA TRBJ2-7 TRBV6-5 CASSYSESYEQYF TGTGCCAGCAGTTACTCGGAGTCCTACGAGCAGTACTTC
NA NA TRBJ1-3 TRBV19 CASSLLGNTIYF TGTGCCAGTTCACTTCTTGGAAACACCATATATTTT
TRBD1 once TRBJ2-7 TRBV5-6 CASTLGDRESYEQYF TGTGCCAGCACCTTAGGGGACAGGGAAAGCTACGAGCAGTACTTC
NA few TRBJ1-3 TRBV21-1 CASSKEGGPGNTIYF TGTGCCAGCAGCAAAGAAGGGGGCCCTGGAAACACCATATATTTT
TRBD1 few TRBJ1-1 TRBV6-5 CASSRGQGAFEAFF TGTGCCAGCAGCCGCGGACAGGGGGCGTTTGAAGCTTTCTTT
NA NA TRBJ2-2 TRBV9 CASSVQGGPGELFF TGTGCCAGCAGCGTACAAGGGGGACCCGGGGAGCTGTTTTTT
NA few TRBJ1-4 TRBV6-6 CASRPGGNEKLFF TGTGCCAGCAGGCCCGGGGGTAATGAAAAACTGTTTTTT
NA NA TRBJ2-7 TRBV28 CASSPGVYEQYF TGTGCCAGCAGTCCAGGGGTCTACGAGCAGTACTTC
TRBD1 NA TRBJ1-4 TRBV7-9 CASSSWDRNEKLFF TGTGCCAGCAGCTCATGGGACAGGAATGAAAAACTGTTTTTT
NA NA TRBJ1-1 TRBV25-1 CASSGPGHLNTEAFF TGTGCCAGCAGTGGACCGGGACATTTGAACACTGAAGCTTTCTTT
NA NA TRBJ1-2 TRBV7-5 CARSPTGAGYGYTF TGTGCCAGAAGCCCAACAGGGGCTGGCTATGGCTACACCTTC
NA NA TRBJ2-1 TRBV28 CASRKQGGVYNEQFF TGTGCCAGCCGGAAACAGGGGGGGGTTTACAATGAGCAGTTCTTC
NA few TRBJ1-1 TRBV18 CASSPVISGTEAFF TGTGCCAGCTCACCGGTCATATCGGGCACTGAAGCTTTCTTT
TRBD2 NA TRBJ2-7 TRBV10-2 CASSGEGVGEQYF TGCGCCAGCAGTGGGGAGGGAGTAGGCGAGCAGTACTTC
TRBD2 NA TRBJ2-1 TRBV29-1 CSVPIRAGGNNEQFF TGCAGCGTCCCCATCCGGGCGGGGGGAAACAATGAGCAGTTCTTC